The 29 T cell receptor beta chains reported below all come from one sample, sequenced in a study of T cell responses to AZD1222 COVID-19 vaccine. Assay: immunoSEQ multiplex PCR; the TCRdb copy retains only in-frame clones and omits some. Of 120,000 or so clones listed, 87% were seen once; the top ten hold about 10%. Sequences were derived from peripheral blood, sampled on day 0 of AZD1222 vaccination. All receptors derive from an adult in good health.

This clone has just one count. V usage is TRBV21-1 and J usage is TRBJ1-1; no DNA check was done on the table's D call, TRBD1. TRBV21-1 has pseudogene status. This CDR3 has 15 amino acids. CDR3 sequence: CASSKAPSGLTEAFF. As DNA, the CDR3 is TGTGCCAGCAGCAAAGCCCCGTCAGGGCTCACTGAAGCTTTCTTT.

The rearrangement joins TRBV27 to TRBJ2-2; 9 positions agree with TRBD1. With 5 bases clipped from V and 3 bases from J, the junction kept 7 bases outside the gene matches. Germline V gene sequence: CDR1 MNHEY, CDR2 SMNVEV (reference sequence). The CDR3 is made up of 16 amino acids. CDR3 amino acids: CASSVYRDRDTGELFF. The CDR3 DNA reads as TGTGCCAGCAGTGTATACCGGGACAGGGACACCGGGGAGCTGTTTTTT.

This chain links TRBV7-9 with TRBJ1-1; 9 bases map to TRBD1. Trimming at V came to 3 bases and at J to 4 bases, leaving 6 bases not matched to a gene. CDR3 length equals 15 residues. CDR1 and CDR2 from the germline V gene are SEHNR and FQNEAQ (reference sequence). The CDR3 loop is CASSFTGTGSTEAFF. The CDR3 region has the DNA TGTGCCAGCAGCTTTACTGGGACAGGGAGCACTGAAGCTTTCTTT.

The chain is built from TRBV11-3 and TRBJ2-2; tentatively, D is TRBD1 (5 bases). There are 13 residues in the CDR3. Germline CDR1 reads SGHNT; CDR2 reads YENEEA. V was cut by 3 bases and J by 4 bases, with 6 bases left in between. CDR3 sequence: CASSLTVTGELFF. The DNA of the CDR3 is TGTGCCAGCAGCTTGACAGTCACCGGGGAGCTGTTTTTT.

The chain employs TRBV5-1 and TRBJ2-2; 8 bases are shared with TRBD2. Per germline, CDR1 SGHRS and CDR2 YFSETQ. J was trimmed by 0 bases and V by 2 bases; bases with no gene match: 0. There are 15 residues in the CDR3. CDR3 residues: CASSFSGANTGELFF. CDR3 nucleotide sequence: TGCGCCAGCAGCTTTAGCGGGGCGAACACCGGGGAGCTGTTTTTT.

CDR3 in amino acids: CASSLAQGAYNEQFF. The CDR3, as DNA: TGCGCCAGCAGCTTGGCCCAGGGGGCCTACAATGAGCAGTTCTTC. The chain is built from TRBV5-1 and TRBJ2-1; 7 nucleotides agree with TRBD1. V lost 0 bases, J lost 2 bases, and 2 bases stayed unmatched. The germline CDR1 and CDR2 sequences are SGHRS and YFSETQ. The CDR3 spans 15 residues.

V is TRBV14 and J is TRBJ2-1; tentatively, D is TRBD2 (5 bases). The germline gives CDR1 SGHDN, CDR2 FVKESK. The CDR3 has 15 residues. V was trimmed by 3 bases and J by 4 bases, leaving 13 bases between them. The DNA for the CDR3 is TGTGCCAGCAGCCATCTCCGGGGTGGGTACAATGAGCAGTTCTTC. Protein: CASSHLRGGYNEQFF. Combining the CDR3 with reference TRBV14 and TRBJ2-1 gives the whole variable domain EAGVTQFPSHSVIEKGQTVTLRCDPISGHDNLYWYRRVMGKEIKFLLHFVKESKQDESGMPNNRFLAERTGGTYSTLKVQPAELEDSGVYFCASSHLRGGYNEQFFGPGTRLTVL.

This chain links TRBV27 with TRBJ2-3; possibly TRBD1 or TRBD2 for D (5 bases each). The germline V gene has CDR1 MNHEY and CDR2 SMNVEV (reference sequence). The CDR3 consists of 15 residues. V was pared by 5 bases and J by 0 bases, with 12 bases between. CDR3 region: CASSLRDGSTDTQYF. As DNA, the CDR3 is TGTGCCAGCAGTCTCAGGGACGGGAGCACAGATACGCAGTATTTT.

This clone was seen a single time. The chain combines TRBV10-2 with TRBJ2-7; D unresolved. In germline, CDR1 is WSHSY, CDR2 SAAADI. V lost 0 bases, J lost 0 bases, and 15 bases lay in between. CDR3 length: 17 residues. CDR3 bases: TGCGCCAGCAGTGAGTCGGGTGGGCGGCTAAACTCCTACGAGCAGTACTTC. Amino acid sequence: CASSESGGRLNSYEQYF.

This chain uses TRBV5-1 with TRBJ1-4; a weak D match, TRBD1 (5 bases). Trimming stripped 3 bases from V and 0 bases from J, with 12 bases between. CDR1 and CDR2 (germline): SGHRS, YFSETQ. The CDR3 covers 16 residues. CDR3 nucleotide sequence: TGCGCCAGCAGCTGGGGACCGACCACAACTAATGAAAAACTGTTTTTT. It codes for CASSWGPTTTNEKLFF.

The CDR3 bases are TGTGCCAGCAGCCAAGAATGGCCTAGCTCCTACAATGAGCAGTTCTTC. This sequence encodes CASSQEWPSSYNEQFF. This rearrangement joins TRBV4-2 to TRBJ2-1, with D hard to call. CDR3 length equals 16 residues. Trimming left V 0 bases short and J 0 bases short, with 9 bases between. CDR1 and CDR2 (germline): LGHNA, YNFKEQ.

About this clone itself: Its ends do not fully match the called genes, so a read error is possible. The J gene is TRBJ2-7, the V gene TRBV6-4, with D hard to call. CDR1 is MRHNA, CDR2 SNTAGT, per germline. This CDR3 has 12 residues. The CDR3 nucleotides are TGTGCCAGCGGTGACACTCCCTACGAGCAGTACTTC. It is translated as CASGDTPYEQYF.

The genes are TRBV5-5 and TRBJ2-7; D perhaps matches TRBD2 (5 bases). Germline CDR1 SGHKS, CDR2 YYEKEE (reference sequence). The CDR3 has 15 amino acids. Trimming cost V 0 bases and J 1 base, with 11 bases left between them. For the CDR3, the DNA is TGTGCCAGCAGCTTGGGTGGGAGAGGGTCCTACGAGCAGTACTTC. This gives the protein CASSLGGRGSYEQYF.

This chain connects TRBV11-1 to TRBJ2-1; D is perhaps TRBD1 (6 bases). The CDR3 sequence is 15 residues long. The germline V gene encodes CDR1 SGHAT and CDR2 FQDESV (reference sequence). Between the trimmed V and J ends, which lost 1 base and 15 bases, there was a span of 22 bases. The CDR3 nucleotides are TGTGCCAGCAGCTTAGGGCATGAAGTCCCTACAGGGACGTTCTTC. This gives the protein CASSLGHEVPTGTFF.

The chain is built from TRBV7-9 and TRBJ1-2; D call uncertain. The germline gives CDR1 SEHNR, CDR2 FQNEAQ (reference sequence). The CDR3 is 16 residues long. Trimming removed 5 bases at V and 4 bases at J, with 20 bases between. CDR3 region: CASSGEGRPAGYGYTF. In DNA form, the CDR3 reads TGTGCCAGCAGCGGAGAGGGTAGGCCGGCGGGCTATGGCTACACCTTC.

This sequence joins TRBV4-3 and TRBJ1-3; maybe TRBD1 (6 bases). The CDR3 runs 17 residues. The germline V gene has CDR1 LGHNA and CDR2 YSLEER. With 0 bases removed from V and 4 bases from J, the gap between germline ends came to 16 bases. In nucleotides, the CDR3 is TGCGCCAGCAGCCAAGAGGACTATAGGCAGGGGGGAAACACCATATATTTT. It is translated as CASSQEDYRQGGNTIYF.

The V call is TRBV7-3, the J call TRBJ2-2; 14 bases fit TRBD2. J lost 6 bases, V lost 5 bases, and 5 bases had no gene match. The CDR3 sequence is 16 residues long. The germline CDR1 and CDR2 sequences are SGHTA and FQGTGA. Here the CDR3 DNA reads TGTGCCAGCAGCCCCGGGACTAGCGGGGGTTCCGGGGAGCTGTTTTTT. Translating it yields CASSPGTSGGSGELFF.

The rearrangement uses TRBV7-9 and TRBJ2-7; the D call may be TRBD1 or TRBD2 (5 bases each). V dropped 3 bases and J dropped 0 bases, with 18 bases sitting between them. CDR3 length: 17 residues. The germline CDR1 and CDR2 sequences are SEHNR and FQNEAQ (reference sequence). The CDR3 DNA sequence: TGTGCCAGCAGCTTTCGGGGCCCTTTTTCCCCCTCCTACGAGCAGTACTTC. Encoded protein: CASSFRGPFSPSYEQYF.

This clone was seen once. V usage is TRBV30 and J usage is TRBJ2-7; 10 positions agree with TRBD1. The CDR3 is 14 residues long. V was clipped by 2 bases and J by 4 bases; unmatched bases: 5. Germline-derived CDR1 and CDR2 are GTSNPN and SVGIG (reference sequence). CDR3 amino acids: CAWSTGTGVYEQYF. The DNA for the CDR3 is TGTGCCTGGAGTACCGGGACAGGGGTGTACGAGCAGTACTTC.

The gene calls are TRBV6-5 and TRBJ2-5, with no clear D. The V gene's germline CDR1 is MNHEY and CDR2 SVGAGI. This CDR3 has 12 amino acids. V dropped 2 bases and J dropped 8 bases, with 9 bases sitting between them. In DNA form, the CDR3 reads TGTGCCAGCAGTTACCCGGATGGCACCCAGTACTTC. Translating gives CASSYPDGTQYF.

This clone has more than one count but fewer than ten. The V call is TRBV5-8, the J call TRBJ1-6; TRBD1 matches at 7 bases. CDR3 length equals 15 residues. The V segment lost 0 bases and the J segment 9 bases; nucleotides outside the gene matches: 6. The germline V gene has CDR1 SGHTS and CDR2 YDEGEE. CDR3 bases: TGTGCCAGCAGCTTGGTGTGGGCAGGGGGTTCACCCCTCCACTTT. It is translated as CASSLVWAGGSPLHF.

This clone came up a few times. The V and J genes are TRBV19 and TRBJ1-4; the D is unclear. The CDR3 is made up of 14 amino acids. The V and J ends lost 3 bases and 8 bases respectively, with 13 bases between them. Germline CDR1 is LNHDA and CDR2 is SQIVND (reference sequence). Written as DNA, the CDR3 is TGTGCCAGTAGTATTGGGGTCTCCCCCGAAAAACTGTTTTTT. This sequence encodes CASSIGVSPEKLFF.

The chain is built from TRBV19 and TRBJ2-6; 9 nucleotides line up with TRBD1. Germline assignment: CDR1 LNHDA and CDR2 SQIVND (reference sequence). The CDR3 length is 16 residues. V lost 7 bases to trimming and J lost 0 bases; unmatched junction nucleotides: 4. DNA for the CDR3: TGTGCCAGTAAGACAGGGGGTTACTCTGGGGCCAACGTCCTGACTTTC. This sequence encodes CASKTGGYSGANVLTF.

The chain is built from TRBV6-1 and TRBJ2-1; maybe TRBD1 (6 bases). Per the germline V gene, CDR1 is MNHNS and CDR2 is SASEGT. The CDR3 consists of 12 residues. Trimming took 2 bases from V and 13 from J, leaving 12 bases between them. The CDR3 reads CASSETGMTQFF. CDR3 sequence (DNA): TGTGCCAGCAGTGAAACAGGGATGACTCAGTTCTTC.

This clone was detected a few times. The rearrangement joins TRBV19 to TRBJ2-1; the D gene could be TRBD1 or TRBD2 (6 bases each). V was clipped by 3 bases and J by 9 bases, with 12 bases between them. This CDR3 is built from 13 residues. CDR1 and CDR2 from the germline V gene are LNHDA and SQIVND (reference sequence). CDR3 bases: TGTGCCAGTAGTATCCCGGGGGCCGGTGAGCAGTTCTTC. It codes for CASSIPGAGEQFF.

In this sample, this clone turned up once. The rearrangement joins TRBV4-2 to TRBJ1-3; D call uncertain. The germline CDR1 and CDR2 sequences are LGHNA and YNFKEQ. The CDR3 spans 15 residues. V gave up 1 base and J gave up 2 bases, with 9 bases separating them. CDR3 residues: CASSQGSVTGNTIYF. Here the CDR3 DNA reads TGTGCCAGCAGCCAAGGGTCGGTGACTGGAAACACCATATATTTT.

The genes are TRBV5-4 and TRBJ2-3, with D uncertain. Trimming took off 3 bases at V and 4 bases at J, with 12 bases between the two ends. Looked up from germline, CDR1 is SGHNT and CDR2 is YYREEE (reference sequence). The length of the CDR3 is 14 residues. The CDR3 bases are TGTGCCAGCAGCTCCCCCGAACGGGCAGATACGCAGTATTTT. Protein: CASSSPERADTQYF.

This clone was counted once. The chain links TRBV5-6 to TRBJ2-3, with unresolved D. The V gene's germline CDR1 is SGHDT and CDR2 YYEEEE. This CDR3 spans 13 amino acids. The V gene lost 0 bases and the J gene lost 5 bases, with 7 bases spanning the gap. CDR3 coding DNA: TGTGCCAGCAGCTTGGATCGCGTAGATACGCAGTATTTT. Translated: CASSLDRVDTQYF.

The chain carries TRBV5-4 and TRBJ2-2, with TRBD1 matching 8 bases. V was clipped by 3 bases and J by 4 bases; unmatched bases: 8. Germline assignment: CDR1 SGHNT and CDR2 YYREEE (reference sequence). The CDR3 extends over 16 amino acids. The CDR3 here is CASSSTGQGFTGELFF. CDR3 in DNA: TGTGCCAGCAGCTCCACTGGACAGGGCTTCACCGGGGAGCTGTTTTTT.